This T cell receptor (beta chain) was identified in a study of T cell repertoires in cytomegalovirus infection. For the study at large: Both recently identified HLA-C-restricted and well-studied HLA-B-restricted CMV epitopes were used in the study. Public TCR beta signatures were indicative of both CMV infection and a matching HLA type. Study outcomes and limitations: Carriers of CMV and the relevant HLA type were discriminated by public TCR beta frequency. The ex vivo response was dominated by HLA-C-restricted CMV-specific TCR beta clonotypes.

One entry per CDR3 protein, called by TCRdb with MiXCR from the reads. Found here are about 150,000 distinct CDR3 sequences, approximately 30% of them singletons; the top ten hold roughly 47%. Germline V gives CDR1 SGHNT, CDR2 YYREEE (reference sequence). The length of the CDR3 is 14 residues. Trimming cost V 2 bases and J 2 bases, with 9 bases left between them. About this clonotype itself: The target antigen is unknown.

This sample comprised CD8+ T cells from cultured PBMCs, obtained from culture after CMV antigen stimulation. The origin of this receptor is a human donor in good health (CMV status not recorded). Some clones in this sample may be carry-over from other donors' samples. This chain links TRBV5-4 with TRBJ2-3, with D possibly TRBD2 on 6 matching bases. DNA for the CDR3: TGTGCCAGCAGCTTAATAGCGGCCACAGATACGCAGTATTTT. Translated, it gives CASSLIAATDTQYF. Based on the CDR3 plus reference TRBV5-4 and TRBJ2-3, the full variable domain is ETGVTQSPTHLIKTRGQQVTLRCSSQSGHNTVSWYQQALGQGPQFIFQYYREEENGRGNFPPRFSGLQFPNYSSELNVNALELDDSALYLCASSLIAATDTQYFGPGTRLTVL.